One sample yielded the 9 T cell receptor beta chains listed below, sequenced in a study of neoadjuvant anti-PD-1 for oral cavity cancer. The assay was immunoSEQ multiplex PCR, and TCRdb's table has in-frame clones only and misses some. Of over 30,000 clones in the sample, approximately 87% were seen once. This specimen consisted of PBMCs, obtained before nivolumab (anti-PD-1) treatment. The receptors originated from a person aged 35 to 85 with oral cavity squamous cell carcinoma.

The chain is built from TRBV5-4 and TRBJ2-1; 14 bases fit TRBD2. Germline loops: CDR1 SGHNT, CDR2 YYREEE (reference sequence). Trimming removed 0 bases from V and 7 bases from J; junction bases left unmatched: 3. This CDR3 is 16 amino acids long. DNA for the CDR3: TGTGCCAGCAGCTTGGCGCGGACTAGCGGGAGGAATGAGCAGTTCTTC. Encoded protein: CASSLARTSGRNEQFF.

This chain links TRBV4-3 with TRBJ2-1, with a possible D match to TRBD2 (5 bases). With 0 bases removed from V and 10 bases from J, the gap between germline ends came to 19 bases. The CDR3 is 16 residues long. Germline V gene data show CDR1 as LGHNA and CDR2 as YSLEER. The CDR3 region is CASSQDRATTLGEQFF. CDR3 sequence (DNA): TGCGCCAGCAGCCAAGATAGGGCGACTACACTTGGGGAGCAGTTCTTC.

Only one count was recorded for this clone. V usage is TRBV28 and J usage is TRBJ1-3; TRBD1 aligns across 9 bases. Germline assignment: CDR1 MDHEN and CDR2 SYDVKM. Germline trimming cut 3 bases from V and 4 bases from J; bases unmatched to any gene: 13. The length of the CDR3 is 18 residues. Written as DNA, the CDR3 is TGTGCCAGCAGTTTTAACACGTGGGGACAGGGACCGGGAAACACCATATATTTT. This encodes CASSFNTWGQGPGNTIYF.

The chain couples TRBV10-3 to TRBJ1-5; D call uncertain. The CDR3 consists of 14 residues. The germline CDR1 and CDR2 sequences are ENHRY and SYGVKD. The germline V and J ends were trimmed by 4 bases and 1 base, with 8 bases remaining between them. Written as DNA, the CDR3 is TGTGCCATCAGTGGGGAGAGAAGCAATCAGCCCCAGCATTTT. It translates to CAISGERSNQPQHF.

The rearrangement links TRBV7-2 to TRBJ1-3; TRBD1 is a possible D gene (6 bases). Deletions cut 0 bases from V and 0 bases from J, with 6 bases between. CDR1 SGHTA and CDR2 FQGNSA come from the germline V gene. CDR3 length: 15 amino acids. Here the CDR3 DNA reads TGTGCCAGCAGCTTAGCAGGGGGCTCTGGAAACACCATATATTTT. This encodes CASSLAGGSGNTIYF.

V and J are TRBV5-1 and TRBJ1-5; D uncertain. V lost 4 bases and J lost 0, with 20 bases in between. Germline V gene lookup returns CDR1 SGHRS and CDR2 YFSETQ. This CDR3 has 18 amino acids. The CDR3 region is CASSPPWPGDYSNQPQHF. CDR3 nucleotide sequence: TGCGCCAGCAGCCCACCTTGGCCGGGAGACTATAGCAATCAGCCCCAGCATTTT.

The chain couples TRBV7-3 to TRBJ2-3, with TRBD2 matching over 8 bases. CDR1 and CDR2 from the germline V gene are SGHTA and FQGTGA. Trimming removed 6 bases from V and 1 base from J; junction bases left unmatched: 9. The CDR3 totals 16 residues. CDR3 residues: CASSSTGGPGTDTQYF. In nucleotides, the CDR3 is TGTGCCAGCAGTTCTACGGGGGGGCCCGGCACAGATACGCAGTATTTT.

This chain joins TRBV7-2 and TRBJ1-4; 7 bases fit TRBD1. The CDR3 consists of 12 residues. Germline CDR1 reads SGHTA; CDR2 reads FQGNSA. V lost 3 bases, J lost 9 bases, and 1 base stayed unmatched. The DNA of the CDR3 is TGTGCCAGCAGCTTGACAGGGAAAAAACTGTTTTTT. The encoded protein is CASSLTGKKLFF.

The chain uses TRBV27 and TRBJ2-7; 9 nucleotides agree with TRBD1. The CDR3 runs to 15 residues. In germline, CDR1 is MNHEY, CDR2 SMNVEV (reference sequence). J gave up 1 base and V 3 bases, and 4 bases lay outside the gene matches. DNA for the CDR3: TGTGCCAGCAGTTTGGCCGGGACAGGGTCCTACGAGCAGTACTTC. Its translation: CASSLAGTGSYEQYF.